This TCR beta chain is drawn from a study of blood T cell repertoires in COVID-19. Overall study context: Donors in the United States, Italy and Spain gave samples during acute or convalescent COVID-19.

Germline V gene lookup returns CDR1 SGDLS and CDR2 YYNGEE. Trimming removed 0 bases from V and 0 bases from J, with 11 bases in between. The CDR3 has 16 amino acids. Clones were read by immunoSEQ multiplex PCR, and TCRdb kept only the in-frame ones, dropping some. The sample holds roughly 69,000 clones; around 85% are singletons and the top ten take roughly 4%. The sample taken for sequencing was peripheral blood. The chain uses TRBV9 and TRBJ2-3; D might be TRBD1 (6 bases). The receptor comes from a man aged 45-60 years with active COVID-19. The DNA for the CDR3 is TGTGCCAGCAGCGTAGAGACAGGTACTAGCACAGATACGCAGTATTTT. Translation gives CASSVETGTSTDTQYF.